This T cell receptor beta chain was documented in a study of T-cell reconstitution after alpha-beta-depleted transplantation in children. The table lists this clonotype with many counts. Molecular barcoding with unique molecular identifiers was used for the TCRbeta library. TCRdb re-called the PCR reads with MiXCR, one entry per CDR3 protein. The sample has under 350,000 distinct CDR3 sequences, roughly 9.5% seen once; the top ten hold 10%. Sequenced material: PBMCs from the stem cell graft donor, taken from the stem cell graft. The sequence derives from a human donor who donated a stem cell graft to a child with SCID.

The CDR3 protein is CSARENEQNEQFF. CDR3 DNA: TGCAGTGCTAGAGAGAACGAACAGAATGAGCAGTTCTTC. This chain links TRBV20-1 with TRBJ2-1; D ambiguous. Germline values: CDR1 DFQATT, CDR2 SNEGSKA (reference sequence). CDR3 size: 13 residues. V was cut by 0 bases and J by 7 bases, with 10 bases left in between.